A single sample is the source of the 4 T cell receptor beta chains below, sequenced in a study of shared clonotypes between healthy human individuals. The data were produced by immunoSEQ multiplex PCR, yet TCRdb's version contains in-frame clones alone and is incomplete. The repertoire holds 600,000 or so clones, roughly 96% seen once, with approximately 0.11% in the top ten. As defined, naive CD8 cells were CD45RO-negative and positively selected for CCR7, with terminally differentiated effector memory CD45RA+ cells excluded. Sequencing used naive CD8+ T cells sorted from blood. The receptors stem from a woman under 40 in good health.

This clone was detected only once. The same CDR3 also results from other DNA sequences found in this sample. The J gene is TRBJ2-7, the V gene TRBV7-2; D ambiguous. The germline V gene encodes CDR1 SGHTA and CDR2 FQGNSA. With 1 base removed from V and 3 bases from J, the gap between germline ends came to 4 bases. The CDR3 contains 12 residues. CDR3 bases: TGTGCCAGCAGCTTAGGAAGCTACGAGCAGTACTTC. It translates to CASSLGSYEQYF. The variable domain in full, with the rest retrieved from reference TRBV7-2 and TRBJ2-7, is GAGVSQSPSNKVTEKGKDVELRCDPISGHTALYWYRQSLGQGLEFLIYFQGNSAPDKSGLPSDRFSAERTGGSVSTLTIQRTQQEDSAVYLCASSLGSYEQYFGPGTRLTVT.

The J gene is TRBJ2-5, the V gene TRBV6-5; D may be TRBD2 (6 bases). V was cut by 2 bases and J by 0 bases, with 10 bases left in between. Looked up from germline, CDR1 is MNHEY and CDR2 is SVGAGI. The CDR3 runs 15 residues. The CDR3 reads CASSYTPSDQETQYF. CDR3 coding DNA: TGTGCCAGCAGTTACACCCCTAGCGACCAAGAGACCCAGTACTTC.

The rearrangement links TRBV28 to TRBJ2-7, with 11 bases lining up with TRBD2. CDR3 length equals 13 residues. In germline, CDR1 is MDHEN, CDR2 SYDVKM. J gave up 6 bases and V 6 bases, and 4 bases lay outside the gene matches. CDR3 DNA: TGTGCCAGCAGACTGGGACTAGCGGCCGAGCAGTACTTC. Translating gives CASRLGLAAEQYF.

Worth noting for this clone: The sample holds other DNA sequences that translate to the same CDR3. This sequence joins TRBV9 and TRBJ2-7; D may be TRBD2 (5 bases). There are 14 residues in the CDR3. Trimming pared 2 bases from V and 2 bases from J, leaving 11 bases between. Germline V gene data show CDR1 as SGDLS and CDR2 as YYNGEE. The CDR3 region is CASSVGDTTYEQYF. The DNA for the CDR3 is TGTGCCAGCAGCGTCGGGGATACTACCTACGAGCAGTACTTC.